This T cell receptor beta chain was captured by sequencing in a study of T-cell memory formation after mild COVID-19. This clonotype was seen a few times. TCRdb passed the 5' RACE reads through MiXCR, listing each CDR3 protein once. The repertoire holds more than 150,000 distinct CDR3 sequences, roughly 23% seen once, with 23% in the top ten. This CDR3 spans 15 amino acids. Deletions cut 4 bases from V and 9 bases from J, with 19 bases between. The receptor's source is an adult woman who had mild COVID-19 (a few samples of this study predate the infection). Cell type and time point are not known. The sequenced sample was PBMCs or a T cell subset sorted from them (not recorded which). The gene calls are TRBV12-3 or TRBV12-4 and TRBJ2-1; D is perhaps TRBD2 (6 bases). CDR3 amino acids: CASSSETGVFGEQFF. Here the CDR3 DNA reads TGTGCCAGCAGTTCAGAGACGGGGGTTTTCGGTGAGCAGTTCTTC.